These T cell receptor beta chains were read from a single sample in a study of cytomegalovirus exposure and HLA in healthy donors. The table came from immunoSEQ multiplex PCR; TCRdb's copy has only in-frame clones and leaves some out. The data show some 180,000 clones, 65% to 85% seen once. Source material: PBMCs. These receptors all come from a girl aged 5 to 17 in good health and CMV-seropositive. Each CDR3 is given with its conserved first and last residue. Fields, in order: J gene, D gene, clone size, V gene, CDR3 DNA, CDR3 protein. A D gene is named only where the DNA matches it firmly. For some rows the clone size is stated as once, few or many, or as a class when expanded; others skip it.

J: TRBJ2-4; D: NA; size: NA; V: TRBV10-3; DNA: TGTGCCATCAGTGAAAGGGGGAGCCCCGCCAAAAACATTCAGTACTTC; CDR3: CAISERGSPAKNIQYF
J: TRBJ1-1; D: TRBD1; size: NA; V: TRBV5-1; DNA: TGCGCCAGCAAAAAGGGGGCAGGTTTGAACACTGAAGCTTTCTTT; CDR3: CASKKGAGLNTEAFF
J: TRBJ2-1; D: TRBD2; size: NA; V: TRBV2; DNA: TGTGCCAGCAAGACTAGCGGGAGCGATGAGCAGTTCTTC; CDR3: CASKTSGSDEQFF
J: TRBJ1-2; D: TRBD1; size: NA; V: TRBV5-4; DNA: TGTGCCAGCAGCTTCCCGGGACAGGGTGGTGGCTACACCTTC; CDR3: CASSFPGQGGGYTF
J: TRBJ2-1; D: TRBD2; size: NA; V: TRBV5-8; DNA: TGTGCCAGCAGCACCGGGACTAGCGGTTCGTTCTTC; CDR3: CASSTGTSGSFF
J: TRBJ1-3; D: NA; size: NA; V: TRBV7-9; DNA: TGTGCCAGCAGCTTAGCCGCGGGGTACACCATATATTTT; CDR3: CASSLAAGYTIYF
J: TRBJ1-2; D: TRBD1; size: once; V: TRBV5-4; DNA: TGTGCCAGCAGCCTCAGGGGGCTGATAGACTATGGCTACACCTTC; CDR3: CASSLRGLIDYGYTF
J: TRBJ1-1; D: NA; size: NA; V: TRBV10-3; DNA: TGTGCCATCACTTCGACAGCGAACACTGAAGCTTTCTTT; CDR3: CAITSTANTEAFF
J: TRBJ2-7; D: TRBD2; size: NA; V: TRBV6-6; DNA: TGTGCCAGCAGTACGACCGGGAGGAGCTCCTACGAGCAGTACTTC; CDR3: CASSTTGRSSYEQYF
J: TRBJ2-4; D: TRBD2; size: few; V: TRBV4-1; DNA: TGCGCCAGCAGCCAAGATGGGGACTACCAAAACATTCAGTACTTC; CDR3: CASSQDGDYQNIQYF
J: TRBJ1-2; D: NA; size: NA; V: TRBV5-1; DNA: TGCGCCAGAGGCCGTTTGGGGGCCGTCTATGGCTACACCTTC; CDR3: CARGRLGAVYGYTF